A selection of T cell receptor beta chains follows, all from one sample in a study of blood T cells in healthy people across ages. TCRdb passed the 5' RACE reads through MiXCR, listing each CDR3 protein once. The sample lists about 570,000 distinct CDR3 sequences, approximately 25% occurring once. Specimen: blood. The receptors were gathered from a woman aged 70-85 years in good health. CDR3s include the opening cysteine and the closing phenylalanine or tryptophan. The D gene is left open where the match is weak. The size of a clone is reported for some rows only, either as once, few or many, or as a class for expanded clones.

CDR3nt: TGTGCCAGCAGCTTAGCGCAGCTAGAGCAGTTCTTC
CDR3aa: CASSLAQLEQFF
d_gene: -
j_gene: TRBJ2-1
v_gene: TRBV7-9
abundance: -

CDR3nt: TGTGCCAGCACTGTCTCCGGGATAGCGGGGGGGTACAATGAGCAGTTCTTC
CDR3aa: CASTVSGIAGGYNEQFF
d_gene: TRBD2
j_gene: TRBJ2-1
v_gene: TRBV2
abundance: -

CDR3nt: TGTGCCAGCAGCGAAGGACTAGCGGCCTACGAGCAGTACTTC
CDR3aa: CASSEGLAAYEQYF
d_gene: TRBD2
j_gene: TRBJ2-7
v_gene: TRBV9
abundance: -

CDR3nt: TGTGCCAGCAGTTCTTATCCCCCGTCTGGGGATGGCTACACCTTC
CDR3aa: CASSSYPPSGDGYTF
d_gene: -
j_gene: TRBJ1-2
v_gene: TRBV6-5
abundance: few

CDR3nt: TGTGCCAGCAGCAAGCAGGGTAATGAGCAGTTCTTC
CDR3aa: CASSKQGNEQFF
d_gene: -
j_gene: TRBJ2-1
v_gene: TRBV14
abundance: -

CDR3nt: TGTGCCAGCAGCTCTGGGGGTCCCTACGAGCAGTACTTC
CDR3aa: CASSSGGPYEQYF
d_gene: -
j_gene: TRBJ2-7
v_gene: TRBV7-9
abundance: -

CDR3nt: TGCAGTGCTTCCGGGAGGGGTGGGAGCTCCTACGAGCAGTACTTC
CDR3aa: CSASGRGGSSYEQYF
d_gene: TRBD2
j_gene: TRBJ2-7
v_gene: TRBV20-1
abundance: few

CDR3nt: TGTGCCAGCAGCGTAGAAACTCACACCGGGGAGCTGTTTTTT
CDR3aa: CASSVETHTGELFF
d_gene: -
j_gene: TRBJ2-2
v_gene: TRBV9
abundance: few

CDR3nt: TGCAGTGCCAATAGCAGGGATGAGCAGTTCTTC
CDR3aa: CSANSRDEQFF
d_gene: -
j_gene: TRBJ2-1
v_gene: TRBV20-1
abundance: many

CDR3nt: TGTGCCAGCAGCTTACAACTAGCCTCGACTAATGAAAAACTGTTTTTT
CDR3aa: CASSLQLASTNEKLFF
d_gene: -
j_gene: TRBJ1-4
v_gene: TRBV7-8
abundance: few

CDR3nt: TGTGCCAGCAGCGTAGATCTAGCGTCCAATGAGCAGTTCTTC
CDR3aa: CASSVDLASNEQFF
d_gene: -
j_gene: TRBJ2-1
v_gene: TRBV9
abundance: -